The 4 T cell receptor beta chains below come from one sample, sequenced in a study of blood T cell repertoires in COVID-19. The table came from immunoSEQ multiplex PCR; TCRdb's copy has only in-frame clones and leaves some out. The sample holds over 150,000 clones, over 70% seen once. Material: peripheral blood. The receptors come from a woman aged 40 to 50 with COVID-19, enrolled during active disease.

The rearrangement joins TRBV7-6 to TRBJ1-2; D uncertain. Trimming left V 4 bases short and J 4 bases short, with 16 bases between. Germline V gene data show CDR1 as SGHVS and CDR2 as FNYEAQ. This CDR3 region has 15 residues. The CDR3, as DNA: TGTGCCAGCAGCTCTCAAGCGGGGAAAGGCTATGGCTACACCTTC. Translating it yields CASSSQAGKGYGYTF.

The chain couples TRBV19 to TRBJ1-2, with 8 bases fitting TRBD1. Germline loops: CDR1 LNHDA, CDR2 SQIVND (reference sequence). The V and J ends lost 7 bases and 14 bases, in that order; junction bases with no gene match: 9. This CDR3 region has 11 residues. CDR3 coding DNA: TGTGCCAGTACCGGGTACAGGGGGGAAACCTTC. Its protein product is CASTGYRGETF.

V gene TRBV5-1 combines with J gene TRBJ1-5; D is possibly TRBD1 (5 bases). The CDR3 totals 15 residues. The germline gives CDR1 SGHRS, CDR2 YFSETQ. Trimming pared 3 bases from V and 0 bases from J, leaving 10 bases between. Here the CDR3 reads CASSSQDYSNQPQHF. The CDR3 DNA reads TGCGCCAGCAGCTCACAGGACTATAGCAATCAGCCCCAGCATTTT.

In this sample, this clone turned up a few times. This chain joins TRBV4-1 and TRBJ1-2; 7 bases line up with TRBD1. Germline loops: CDR1 MGHRA, CDR2 YSYEKL. With 5 bases clipped from V and 10 bases from J, the junction kept 13 bases outside the gene matches. CDR3 length: 14 amino acids. The CDR3 loop is CASSYERTGTDYTF. The CDR3 DNA sequence: TGCGCCAGCAGCTACGAGCGGACAGGAACTGACTACACCTTC.